This T cell receptor beta chain was identified in a study of beta chain features in type 1 diabetes. Notes on the study in general: A moderate, significant TCRB CDR3 shortening appeared in type 1 diabetes across four CD4+ subsets. HLA effects on TCRB rearrangement stayed unresolved here.

The authors reverse transcribed all of the isolated RNA, so sequencing captured expressed TCRB transcripts. This table comes from immunoSEQ multiplex PCR, and its TCRdb copy is limited to in-frame clones, with some not included. The table lists hundreds of thousands of clones, approximately 9.9% of them singletons. This clone was detected only a few times. As yet, its antigen is unknown. The receptor's source is a woman between 25 and 40 years old in good health. The sample consisted of naive CD4+ T cells from blood.

The CDR3 is CASRSGVTYEQYF. CDR3 nucleotide sequence: TGTGCCAGCAGGTCCGGGGTGACCTACGAGCAGTACTTC. The chain combines TRBV28 with TRBJ2-7; D perhaps matches TRBD2 (5 bases). Per the germline V gene, CDR1 is MDHEN and CDR2 is SYDVKM. The CDR3 is 13 amino acids. V lost 6 bases and J lost 2, with 11 bases in between.